This T cell receptor (beta chain) comes out of a study of blood T cell repertoires in COVID-19. Study context: Researchers got acute and convalescent COVID-19 samples from the United States, Italy and Spain. The analysed material was cDNA or gDNA that came from T cells, B-cell-depleted T cells, or PBMCs.

Per the germline V gene, CDR1 is LGHNA and CDR2 is YSLEER. This CDR3 has 15 amino acids. The ends lost 3 bases at V and 4 bases at J; junction bases unmatched: 1. How the authors handled the data: Reference gene primer amplification in the assay estimated nucleated cell counts. Using immunoSEQ multiplex PCR, the repertoire was profiled, and TCRdb retains in-frame clones only, with some absent. That table gives V, J and clone size, and the DNA gave D and trimming. The sample yields 110,000 or so clones, approximately 90% seen once. This clone was counted once. The rearrangement uses TRBV4-3 and TRBJ2-3; 13 bases match TRBD2. This clonotype was obtained from a woman in her sixties or seventies who had recovered from COVID-19. The sequencing input was peripheral blood. The CDR3 DNA reads as TGCGCCAGCAGCCATGGGACTAGCGGGGCAGATACGCAGTATTTT. This gives the protein CASSHGTSGADTQYF.